This T cell receptor beta chain appears in the sequencing data of a study of read filtering for tumor transcriptome and immune sequencing. Study observations and caveats: The CD138-negative fraction was mixed bone marrow immune cells, not pure T cells.

Ten or more counts support this clonotype. Its target is unknown. This library used 300 to 450 ng RNA and molecular barcoded adaptors spanning alpha/delta and beta/gamma chains. TCRdb ran MiXCR on the reads and lists one entry per CDR3 protein. The profile covers around 50,000 distinct CDR3 sequences, with 10% to 15% appearing a single time and about a sixth taken by the ten largest. Sequencing was carried out using a population of CD138-negative cells sorted from bone marrow. This sequence was found in a donor aged 40 or over with multiple myeloma.

CDR3 amino acids: CASREKVAGGLQYF. The CDR3 DNA sequence: TGTGCCAGCAGAGAGAAAGTAGCGGGGGGGCTTCAGTACTTC. The gene calls are TRBV12-3 or TRBV12-4 and TRBJ2-4; 11 positions match TRBD2. The CDR3 totals 14 residues. Losses at the gene ends were 6 bases for V and 11 bases for J; bases not matched to a gene: 9.